Each of the 16 T cell receptor beta chains below was sequenced from the same sample in a study of T cell responses to AZD1222 COVID-19 vaccine. Sequenced by immunoSEQ multiplex PCR; TCRdb stores in-frame clones only, minus some. The data show approximately 150,000 clones, with more than 80% seen just once and roughly 4% held by the top ten. Sample: peripheral blood, taken 28 days after the second dose of the MenACWY control vaccine. The receptors originated from an adult who received the MenACWY meningococcal vaccine as a control.

The CDR3 DNA reads TGTGCCTGGAGTGTACGAGGGGAAGGCTACACCTTC. It codes for CAWSVRGEGYTF. The gene calls are TRBV30 and TRBJ1-2; a possible D gene is TRBD1 (5 bases). This CDR3 is built from 12 residues. V lost 0 bases and J lost 8, with 10 bases in between. From germline, CDR1 is GTSNPN and CDR2 SVGIG (reference sequence).

This chain links TRBV9 with TRBJ2-1; the D is unclear. Germline CDR1 and CDR2: SGDLS and YYNGEE. CDR3 length equals 12 residues. V was shortened by 0 bases and J by 9 bases, with 7 bases between the two germline ends. The CDR3 DNA follows: TGTGCCAGCAGCGTAGTTATTGGTGAGCAGTTCTTC. Translation: CASSVVIGEQFF.

J is TRBJ1-2 and V is TRBV28; D is possibly TRBD1 (6 bases). Trimming pared 4 bases from V and 8 bases from J, leaving 11 bases between. CDR1 is MDHEN, CDR2 SYDVKM, per germline. The CDR3 is 12 residues long. CDR3 amino acids: CASSSQGWGYTF. The CDR3 region has the DNA TGTGCCAGCAGTTCACAGGGTTGGGGCTACACCTTC.

The chain is built from TRBV27 and TRBJ2-7, with 7 bases matching TRBD2. This CDR3 is built from 14 residues. With V trimmed by 6 bases and J by 7 bases, 12 bases remained unmatched. Germline assignment: CDR1 MNHEY and CDR2 SMNVEV (reference sequence). CDR3 amino acids: CASSNSRVAGEQYF. Here the CDR3 DNA reads TGTGCCAGCAGCAACTCGAGGGTAGCGGGTGAGCAGTACTTC.

This clone has just one count. CDR3 amino acids: CASRDRGNQPQHF. The CDR3 nucleotides are TGTGCCAGCCGGGACAGGGGGAATCAGCCCCAGCATTTT. The V and J genes are TRBV6-5 and TRBJ1-5, with TRBD1 matching over 11 bases. The germline V gene encodes CDR1 MNHEY and CDR2 SVGAGI. The CDR3 consists of 13 residues. V gave up 8 bases and J gave up 4 bases; unmatched junction bases: 1.

This chain connects TRBV7-8 to TRBJ1-2; D is unresolved. CDR3 size: 14 residues. CDR1 is SGHVS, CDR2 FQNEAQ, per germline. V was pared by 5 bases and J by 7 bases, with 17 bases between. DNA of the CDR3: TGTGCCAGCAGCCCATTCGGGGAGCTGGGTGGCTACACCTTC. As protein: CASSPFGELGGYTF. Complete variable domain (other parts from reference TRBV7-8 and TRBJ1-2): GAGVSQSPRYKVAKRGQDVALRCDPISGHVSLFWYQQALGQGPEFLTYFQNEAQLDKSGLPSDRFFAERPEGSVSTLKIQRTQQEDSAVYLCASSPFGELGGYTFGSGTRLTVV.

The CDR3 sequence: CATSALQADSSYNEQFF. The DNA of the CDR3 is TGTGCCACCAGTGCCCTCCAAGCGGATAGCTCCTACAATGAGCAGTTCTTC. This rearrangement joins TRBV24-1 to TRBJ2-1; a weak D match, TRBD2 (5 bases). Germline-derived CDR1 and CDR2 are KGHDR and SFDVKD. The V and J ends lost 5 bases and 0 bases respectively, with 16 bases between them. The CDR3 has 17 residues.

The rearrangement links TRBV6-2 or TRBV6-3 to TRBJ1-5, with D possibly TRBD1 on 5 matching bases. Germline CDR1 and CDR2: MNHEY and SVGEGT. The germline V and J ends were trimmed by 6 bases and 6 bases, with 12 bases remaining between them. The CDR3 runs to 13 residues. CDR3 sequence (DNA): TGTGCCAGCAGCCAGGGTTTAGGTCAGCCCCAGCATTTT. Translation gives CASSQGLGQPQHF.

The J gene is TRBJ2-3, the V gene TRBV19; 11 positions match TRBD2. CDR1 LNHDA and CDR2 SQIVND come from the germline V gene (reference sequence). Trimming removed 10 bases from V and 2 bases from J; junction bases left unmatched: 8. The CDR3 consists of 15 residues. CDR3 in DNA: TGTGCCACCTCGGGACTAGCGGACCTCACAGATACGCAGTATTTT. This translates into CATSGLADLTDTQYF.

This clone occurred once. The CDR3 sequence: CASSRAGGGETQYF. CDR3 coding DNA: TGTGCCAGCAGCCGAGCGGGAGGGGGAGAGACCCAGTACTTC. The chain employs TRBV5-6 and TRBJ2-5; TRBD2 agrees at 10 bases. The CDR3 totals 14 residues. Germline values: CDR1 SGHDT, CDR2 YYEEEE. V was clipped by 4 bases and J by 4 bases; unmatched bases: 4.

This chain connects TRBV9 to TRBJ2-7, with TRBD2 matching over 14 bases. This CDR3 comprises 15 residues. In germline, CDR1 is SGDLS, CDR2 YYNGEE. Germline trimming cut 7 bases from V and 5 bases from J; bases unmatched to any gene: 8. CDR3 DNA sequence: TGTGCCAGCTCCGGGACTAGCGGGAGCCCCCACGAGCAGTACTTC. Protein product: CASSGTSGSPHEQYF. The entire variable domain, with the rest obtained from reference TRBV9 and TRBJ2-7, is as follows: DSGVTQTPKHLITATGQRVTLRCSPRSGDLSVYWYQQSLDQGLQFLIQYYNGEERAKGNILERFSAQQFPDLHSELNLSSLELGDSALYFCASSGTSGSPHEQYFGPGTRLTVT.

The chain joins TRBV6-5 to TRBJ1-3; 8 bases are shared with TRBD1. After removal of 6 bases from V and 1 base from J, the junction contained 5 bases not matched to a gene. The CDR3 is made up of 15 amino acids. Germline V CDR1 and CDR2: MNHEY, SVGAGI. The CDR3 sequence is CASSKDRGSGNTIYF. The CDR3 DNA reads TGTGCCAGCAGCAAAGACAGGGGATCTGGAAACACCATATATTTT.

The genes are TRBV27 and TRBJ1-5; TRBD1 agrees at 8 bases. Germline V gene sequence: CDR1 MNHEY, CDR2 SMNVEV (reference sequence). The CDR3 runs to 14 residues. V lost 4 bases to trimming and J lost 5 bases; unmatched junction nucleotides: 4. CDR3 DNA sequence: TGTGCCAGCAGTTACAACAGGGGGGATCAGCCCCAGCATTTT. It translates to CASSYNRGDQPQHF.

This sequence joins TRBV11-2 and TRBJ2-5, with 8 bases lining up with TRBD1. Germline values: CDR1 SGHAT, CDR2 FQNNGV. This CDR3 has 14 residues. After removal of 6 bases from V and 2 bases from J, the junction contained 5 bases not matched to a gene. In DNA form, the CDR3 reads TGTGCCAGCAGTCGTCGACAGGGGCAAGAGACCCAGTACTTC. It encodes CASSRRQGQETQYF.

The CDR3 nucleotides are TGTGCCAGCAGCTTACTCTTCGGTTCAGGAAACACCATATATTTT. It translates to CASSLLFGSGNTIYF. The J gene is TRBJ1-3, the V gene TRBV7-8; no reliable D call. V was pared by 2 bases and J by 4 bases, with 12 bases between. This CDR3 region has 15 residues. Germline lookup yields CDR1 SGHVS and CDR2 FQNEAQ.

The V and J genes are TRBV19 and TRBJ2-1; perhaps TRBD2 as D (6 bases). CDR3 length: 15 residues. V was cut by 1 base and J by 2 bases, with 9 bases left in between. Germline-derived CDR1 and CDR2 are LNHDA and SQIVND (reference sequence). The CDR3 sequence is CASSIGGGAYNEQFF. CDR3 coding DNA: TGTGCCAGTAGTATAGGCGGCGGGGCCTACAATGAGCAGTTCTTC.